The text below deals with one TCR beta chain. The table came from immunoSEQ multiplex PCR; TCRdb's copy has only in-frame clones and leaves some out. The sample holds 400,000 to 550,000 clones; 70% to 90% are singletons and the top ten take roughly 2%. This entry comes from a study of blood T cell repertoires in COVID-19. The wider study: PBMCs, B-cell-depleted T cells, or T cells provided the cDNA or gDNA that made up the material.

Categorization into cohorts depended on clinical history that participants reported. The receptor was isolated from a woman aged 18-30 years with acute COVID-19. Sequencing was performed on PBMCs or T cells enriched from blood (not recorded which).

CDR3 loop: CASSLGQYEKLFF. CDR3 nucleotides: TGTGCCAGCAGCCTAGGACAGTATGAAAAACTGTTTTTT. The chain uses TRBV11-2 and TRBJ1-4; tentative D call: TRBD1 (6 bases). CDR3 size: 13 residues. Per the germline V gene, CDR1 is SGHAT and CDR2 is FQNNGV. The germline V and J ends were trimmed by 5 bases and 6 bases, with 10 bases remaining between them.